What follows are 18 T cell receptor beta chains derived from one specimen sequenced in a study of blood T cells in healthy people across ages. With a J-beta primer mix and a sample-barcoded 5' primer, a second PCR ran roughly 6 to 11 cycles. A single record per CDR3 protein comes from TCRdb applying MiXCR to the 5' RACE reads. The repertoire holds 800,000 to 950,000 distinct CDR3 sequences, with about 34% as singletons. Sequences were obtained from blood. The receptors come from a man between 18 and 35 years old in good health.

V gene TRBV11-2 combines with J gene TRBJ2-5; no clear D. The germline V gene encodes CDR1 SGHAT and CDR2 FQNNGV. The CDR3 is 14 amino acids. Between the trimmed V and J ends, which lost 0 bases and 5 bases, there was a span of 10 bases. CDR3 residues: CASSLDTPRETQYF. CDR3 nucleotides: TGTGCCAGCAGCTTAGACACACCACGGGAGACCCAGTACTTC.

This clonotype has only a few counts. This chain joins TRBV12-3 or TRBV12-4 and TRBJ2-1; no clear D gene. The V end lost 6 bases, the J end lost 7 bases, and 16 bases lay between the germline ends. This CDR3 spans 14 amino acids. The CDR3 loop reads CASSRGVSRNEQFF. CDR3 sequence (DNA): TGTGCCAGCAGCCGTGGGGTGTCTCGGAATGAGCAGTTCTTC.

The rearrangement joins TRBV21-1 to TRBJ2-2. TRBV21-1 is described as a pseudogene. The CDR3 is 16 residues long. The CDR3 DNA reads TGTGCCAGCAGCAATATCCGGCGGCGCAACACCGGGGAGCTGTTTTTT. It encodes CASSNIRRRNTGELFF.

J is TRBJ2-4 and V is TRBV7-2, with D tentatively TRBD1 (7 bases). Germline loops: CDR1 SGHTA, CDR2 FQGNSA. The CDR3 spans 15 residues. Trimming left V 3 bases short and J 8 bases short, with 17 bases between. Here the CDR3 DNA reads TGTGCCAGCAGCTTGGGGGACAGACTAGGAGACATTCAGTACTTC. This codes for CASSLGDRLGDIQYF.

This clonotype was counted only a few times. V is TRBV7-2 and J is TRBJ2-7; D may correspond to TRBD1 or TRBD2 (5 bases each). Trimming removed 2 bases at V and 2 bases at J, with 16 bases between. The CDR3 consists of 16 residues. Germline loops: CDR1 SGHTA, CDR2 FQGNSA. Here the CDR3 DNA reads TGTGCCAGCAGCTTAAAAGAGGGGAGACCGACCTACGAGCAGTACTTC. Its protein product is CASSLKEGRPTYEQYF.

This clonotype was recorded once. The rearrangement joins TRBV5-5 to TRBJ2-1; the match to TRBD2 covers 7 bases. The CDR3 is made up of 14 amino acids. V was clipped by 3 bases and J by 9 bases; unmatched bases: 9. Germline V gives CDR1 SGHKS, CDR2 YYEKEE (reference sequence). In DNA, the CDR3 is TGTGCCAGCAGCTCCCTAGCGGAGAGAACTGAGCAGTTCTTC. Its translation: CASSSLAERTEQFF.

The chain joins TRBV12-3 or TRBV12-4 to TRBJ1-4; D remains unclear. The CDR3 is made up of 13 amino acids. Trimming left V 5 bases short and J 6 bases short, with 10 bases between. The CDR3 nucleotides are TGTGCCAGCAGTACCGGGCCTGATGAAAAACTGTTTTTT. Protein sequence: CASSTGPDEKLFF.

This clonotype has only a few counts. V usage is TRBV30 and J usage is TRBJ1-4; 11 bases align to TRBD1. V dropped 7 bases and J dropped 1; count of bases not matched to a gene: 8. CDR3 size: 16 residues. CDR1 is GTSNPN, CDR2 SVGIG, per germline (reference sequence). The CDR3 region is CALKGQGALTNEKLFF. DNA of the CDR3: TGTGCCTTAAAAGGACAGGGGGCCTTAACTAATGAAAAACTGTTTTTT.

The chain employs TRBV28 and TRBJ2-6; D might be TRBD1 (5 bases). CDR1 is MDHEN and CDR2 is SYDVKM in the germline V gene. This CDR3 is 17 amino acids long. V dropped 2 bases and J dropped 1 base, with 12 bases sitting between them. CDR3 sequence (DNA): TGTGCCAGCAGTTTACGCCGCAGGGCGTCTGGGGCCAACGTCCTGACTTTC. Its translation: CASSLRRRASGANVLTF.

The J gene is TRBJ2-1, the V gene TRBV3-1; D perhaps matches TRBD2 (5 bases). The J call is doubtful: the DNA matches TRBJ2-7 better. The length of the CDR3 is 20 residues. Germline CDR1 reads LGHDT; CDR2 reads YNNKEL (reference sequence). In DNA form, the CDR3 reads TGTGCCAGCACCCTCAATTGGGGAACGAAGACCGCTAGCTCCTACAATGAGCAGTACTTC. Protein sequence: CASTLNWGTKTASSYNEQYF.

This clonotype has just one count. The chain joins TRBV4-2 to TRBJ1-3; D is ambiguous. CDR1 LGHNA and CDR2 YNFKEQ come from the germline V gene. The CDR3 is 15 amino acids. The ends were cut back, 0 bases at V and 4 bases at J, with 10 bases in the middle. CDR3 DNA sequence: TGTGCCAGCAGCCAAGAAAGACGAGAAGGAAACACCATATATTTT. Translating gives CASSQERREGNTIYF.

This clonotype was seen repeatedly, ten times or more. This chain's CDR3 is CAISVGAGGHNEQFF. The DNA for the CDR3 is TGTGCCATCAGTGTGGGAGCGGGGGGCCACAATGAGCAGTTCTTC. V gene TRBV10-3 combines with J gene TRBJ2-1; TRBD2 matches at 9 bases. Germline V gene sequence: CDR1 ENHRY, CDR2 SYGVKD. CDR3 length: 15 residues. J gave up 5 bases and V 4 bases, and 6 bases lay outside the gene matches.

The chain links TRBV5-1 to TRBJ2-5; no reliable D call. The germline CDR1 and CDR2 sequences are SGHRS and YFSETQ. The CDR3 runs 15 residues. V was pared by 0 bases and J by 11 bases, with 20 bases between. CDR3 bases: TGCGCCAGCAGCTTGGAGGGTTATGTACTCAATGAGCAGTACTTC. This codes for CASSLEGYVLNEQYF.

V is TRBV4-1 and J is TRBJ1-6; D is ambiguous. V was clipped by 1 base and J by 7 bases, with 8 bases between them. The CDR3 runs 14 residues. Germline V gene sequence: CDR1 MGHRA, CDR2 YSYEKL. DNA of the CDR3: TGCGCCAGCAGCCAAGGACCCCTGAATTCACCCCTCCACTTT. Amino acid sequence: CASSQGPLNSPLHF.

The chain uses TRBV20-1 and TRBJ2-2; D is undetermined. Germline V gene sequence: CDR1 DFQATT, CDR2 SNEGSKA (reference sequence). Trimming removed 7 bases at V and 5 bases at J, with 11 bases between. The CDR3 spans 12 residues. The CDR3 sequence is CSVTSDTGELFF. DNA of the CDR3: TGCAGTGTCACCTCGGATACCGGGGAGCTGTTTTTT.

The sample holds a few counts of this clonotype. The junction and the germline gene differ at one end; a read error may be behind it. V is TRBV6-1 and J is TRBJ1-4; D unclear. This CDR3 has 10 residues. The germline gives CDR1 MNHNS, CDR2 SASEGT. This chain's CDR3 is CATGEERLFF. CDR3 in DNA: TGTGCCACCGGAGAAGAAAGACTGTTTTTT.

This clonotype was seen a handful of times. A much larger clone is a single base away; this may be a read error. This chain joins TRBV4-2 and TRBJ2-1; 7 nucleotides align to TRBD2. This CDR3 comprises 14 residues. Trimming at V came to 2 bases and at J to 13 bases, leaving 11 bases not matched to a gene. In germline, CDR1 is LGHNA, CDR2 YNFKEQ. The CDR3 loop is CASSQLGLSETQFF. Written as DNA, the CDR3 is TGTGCCAGCAGCCAATTGGGACTATCGGAGACCCAGTTCTTC.

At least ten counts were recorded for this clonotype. The CDR3 is CASSLRLEQETQYF. The CDR3 nucleotides are TGTGCCAGCAGTCTTCGACTGGAGCAAGAGACCCAGTACTTC. The chain uses TRBV12-3 or TRBV12-4 and TRBJ2-5; D ambiguous. V was shortened by 5 bases and J by 2 bases, with 12 bases between the two germline ends. The CDR3 runs to 14 residues.